This record covers a single T cell receptor beta chain. This sample is drawn from a study of blood T cell repertoires in COVID-19. Across the whole study: From T cells, B-cell-depleted T cells, or PBMCs came the material, which was cDNA or gDNA.

The study recruited people aged roughly 18 to 95 years across under 25 US areas. Participant-reported clinical history was the basis for cohort assignment. Either two negative PCRs, clearance, or symptom resolution qualified Cohort 3 donors as recovered. Germline-derived CDR1 and CDR2 are LNHDA and SQIVND (reference sequence). Trimming took off 11 bases at V and 9 bases at J, with 20 bases between the two ends. The CDR3 spans 13 residues. This table comes from immunoSEQ multiplex PCR, and its TCRdb copy is limited to in-frame clones, with some not included. The sample has around 120,000 clones; 65% to 90% are singletons.

Material for sequencing was PBMCs or T cells enriched from blood (not recorded which). The chain is built from TRBV19 and TRBJ1-5; TRBD1 is a possible D gene (6 bases). The source is a woman aged 50 to 60 who had recovered from COVID-19. Here the CDR3 reads CAGDTGYGGPQHF. DNA for the CDR3: TGTGCCGGGGACACAGGTTATGGGGGGCCCCAGCATTTT.